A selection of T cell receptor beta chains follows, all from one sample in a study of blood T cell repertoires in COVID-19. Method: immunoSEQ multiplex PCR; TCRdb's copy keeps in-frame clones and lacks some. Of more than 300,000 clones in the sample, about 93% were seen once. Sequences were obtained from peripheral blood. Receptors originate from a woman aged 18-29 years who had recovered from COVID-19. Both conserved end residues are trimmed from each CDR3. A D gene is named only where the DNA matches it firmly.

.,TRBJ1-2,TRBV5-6,ASSSLREGGYT
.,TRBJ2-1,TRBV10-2,ASSETSRYNEQF
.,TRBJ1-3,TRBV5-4,ASSWGGTGNTIY
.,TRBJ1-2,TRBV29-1,SVSRGSNYGYT
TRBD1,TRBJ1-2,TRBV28,ASSLEGANYGYT
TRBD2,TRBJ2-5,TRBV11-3,ASSLRVAGKETQY
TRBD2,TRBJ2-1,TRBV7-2,ASSLAVMASGSGANEQF
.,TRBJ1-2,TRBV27,ASSRRGTVYT
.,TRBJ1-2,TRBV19,ASSMVGGAYGYT
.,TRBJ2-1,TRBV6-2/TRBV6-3,ASSSPGLRPHEQF
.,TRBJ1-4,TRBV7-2,ASSVGQFTNEKLF
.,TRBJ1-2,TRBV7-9,ASSPGTRDAT
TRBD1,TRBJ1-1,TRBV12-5,ASGLGQGYTEAF
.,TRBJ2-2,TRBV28,ASSLAMGRHGELF
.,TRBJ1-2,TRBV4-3,ASSPQRVPGYGYT
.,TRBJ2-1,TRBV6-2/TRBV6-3,ASSYLAATLREQF
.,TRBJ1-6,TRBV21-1,ASSKEFPGVGNSPLH
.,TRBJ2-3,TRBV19,ASSEANVADTQY
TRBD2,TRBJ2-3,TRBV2,ASSPRGTSFVPDTQY
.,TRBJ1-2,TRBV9,ASSRRNRANYGYT
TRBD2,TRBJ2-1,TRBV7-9,ASRRTSGSEYEQF
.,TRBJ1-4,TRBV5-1,ASSLDSLNEKLF
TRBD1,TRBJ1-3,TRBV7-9,ASSLGQAAGGGNTIY
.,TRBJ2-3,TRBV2,ASRQGSNTDTQY
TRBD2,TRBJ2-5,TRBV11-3,ASSLLAGGRETQY
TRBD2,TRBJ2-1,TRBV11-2,ASSFRFLAGGNEQF
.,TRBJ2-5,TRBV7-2,ASSFLGAGETQY
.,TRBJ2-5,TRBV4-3,ASSQGIGHSETQY
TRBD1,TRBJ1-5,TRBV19,ASSQGTASAQPQH